This is a list of T cell receptor beta chains from one sample in a study of tumor-infiltrating lymphocytes in primary liver carcinoma. TCRdb fed the multiplex PCR reads into MiXCR, producing one record per CDR3 protein. The sample comprises about 310,000 distinct CDR3 sequences, approximately 54% of which are singletons, and about 15% rests with the top ten. Sequences were obtained from peripheral blood. All receptors come from a woman aged 30 to 39 with primary liver carcinoma and hepatitis B virus infection. Each CDR3 is given with its conserved first and last residue. The order of the fields is clone size, V gene, J gene, D gene, CDR3 protein, CDR3 DNA. A D gene is named only where the DNA matches it firmly. A row's size may be missing; if present it is once, few, many or a size class.

once,TRBV6-6,TRBJ2-1,TRBD2,CASNIRLAGANEQFF,TGTGCCAGCAACATCCGACTAGCCGGGGCCAATGAGCAGTTCTTC
once,TRBV24-1,TRBJ2-3,TRBD2,CATSDPTSGRIDTQYF,TGTGCCACCAGTGATCCCACTAGCGGGAGAATAGATACGCAGTATTTT
.,TRBV11-1,TRBJ2-1,.,CASSLARVRSSCNEQLF,TGTGCCAGCAGCTTAGCGCGCGTGAGGAGCTCCTGCAATGAGCAGTTATTC
.,TRBV11-2,TRBJ1-6,.,CASSLGTSARDSPFHF,TGTGCCAGCAGCCTAGGGACATCGGCGAGGGATTCACCCTTCCACTTT
.,TRBV12-3/TRBV12-4,TRBJ2-1,TRBD2,CASTWTSGNNEQFF,TGTGCCAGCACGTGGACTAGCGGGAATAATGAGCAGTTCTTC
.,TRBV7-8,TRBJ1-5,.,CASSLEGNSNQPQHF,TGTGCCAGCAGCTTAGAGGGAAATAGCAATCAGCCCCAGCATTTT
many,TRBV29-1,TRBJ2-6,.,CSVEEPRGANVLTF,TGCAGCGTTGAAGAACCTAGAGGGGCCAACGTCCTGACTTTC
few,TRBV29-1,TRBJ2-3,.,CIVEVGGTDTQYF,TGCATCGTTGAGGTGGGGGGCACAGATACGCAGTATTTT
.,TRBV11-2,TRBJ2-2,TRBD1,CASNGWDRRETGELFF,TGTGCCAGCAACGGATGGGACAGGAGGGAGACCGGGGAACTGTTTTTT
.,TRBV4-1,TRBJ2-4,TRBD1,CASSQEYGTGGLVNIQYF,TGCGCCAGCAGCCAGGAATACGGGACAGGGGGGCTGGTAAACATTCAGTACTTC
many,TRBV11-2,TRBJ2-1,.,CASSLGSSGEQFF,TGTGCCAGCAGCTTAGGGTCATCTGGTGAGCAGTTCTTC
once,TRBV12-3/TRBV12-4,TRBJ2-1,.,CATSRRGTNEQFF,TGTGCCACCAGCCGCCGGGGGACCAATGAGCAGTTCTTC
many,TRBV5-5,TRBJ2-7,.,CASSLTGTPTYEQYF,TGTGCCAGCAGCTTGACCGGGACTCCCACCTACGAGCAGTACTTC
.,TRBV12-3/TRBV12-4,TRBJ2-1,.,CATRLVGVDEQFF,TGTGCCACCAGACTAGTGGGAGTCGATGAGCAGTTCTTC
many,TRBV6-2/TRBV6-3,TRBJ2-1,TRBD2,CASSTGRGPYNEQFF,TGTGCCAGCAGTACCGGGAGGGGACCCTACAATGAGCAGTTCTTC
few,TRBV6-2/TRBV6-3,TRBJ2-7,TRBD1,CASSLTGTSYEQYF,TGTGCCAGCAGTTTGACAGGGACGTCCTACGAGCAGTACTTC
.,TRBV28,TRBJ1-4,TRBD1,CASSKTGMSEKLFF,TGTGCCAGCTCCAAGACAGGGATGAGTGAAAAACTGTTTTTT
.,TRBV11-1,TRBJ2-7,TRBD2,CASSFGVGGFEQYF,TGTGCCAGCAGCTTTGGCGTGGGAGGGTTCGAGCAGTACTTC
.,TRBV11-2,TRBJ2-5,TRBD2,CASSPFELASTGTQYF,TGTGCCAGCAGCCCATTCGAACTAGCGTCAACAGGGACCCAGTACTTC
.,TRBV6-2/TRBV6-3,TRBJ2-1,.,CASSYSSGSLSQQSF,TGTGCCAGCAGTTACTCCTCGGGAAGCCTGAGTCAGCAGTCCTTC
.,TRBV6-6,TRBJ1-1,.,CASSSHENTEAFF,TGTGCCAGCAGCAGCCATGAGAACACTGAAGCTTTCTTT
.,TRBV12-3/TRBV12-4,TRBJ1-4,.,CASSLIQRSATNEKLFF,TGTGCCAGCAGTTTGATACAGAGAAGTGCAACTAATGAAAAACTGTTTTTT
few,TRBV29-1,TRBJ2-1,TRBD2,CSVLAGTNEQFF,TGCAGCGTACTAGCGGGGACCAATGAGCAGTTCTTC
.,TRBV12-3/TRBV12-4,TRBJ2-1,.,CASGLGPLVYYNEQFF,TGTGCCAGCGGTTTAGGTCCACTAGTGTACTACAATGAGCAGTTCTTC
.,TRBV28,TRBJ1-5,.,CASSRGDTALNQPQHF,TGTGCCAGCAGTCGAGGGGACACCGCATTAAATCAGCCCCAGCATTTT
many,TRBV11-2,TRBJ2-7,.,CASSFTTSYEQYF,TGTGCCAGCAGCTTTACGACAAGCTACGAGCAGTACTTC
.,TRBV5-5,TRBJ1-4,.,CASSLGSTNERLFF,TGTGCCAGCAGCTTGGGGTCAACTAATGAAAGACTGTTTTTT
.,TRBV27,TRBJ2-3,TRBD2,CASIRTGLVTDTQYF,TGTGCCAGCATCAGAACGGGACTAGTGACAGATACGCAGTATTTT
.,TRBV6-5,TRBJ1-5,TRBD1,CASSPLGTEGYSNQPQHF,TGTGCCAGCAGTCCTCTAGGGACAGAGGGATATAGCAATCAGCCCCAGCATTTT
many,TRBV6-1,TRBJ2-2,.,CASFWGANTGELFF,TGTGCCAGCTTTTGGGGGGCGAACACCGGGGAGCTGTTTTTT
.,TRBV14,TRBJ2-5,TRBD1,CASSQSQQGQETQYF,TGTGCCAGCAGCCAATCACAACAGGGGCAAGAGACCCAGTACTTC
.,TRBV7-9,TRBJ1-1,.,CASNGGRGMNTEPFF,TGTGCTAGCAACGGGGGGAGAGGAATGAACACTGAACCTTTCTTT
many,TRBV11-3,TRBJ2-3,.,CASSSRSEDTQYF,TGTGCCAGCAGCTCGCGATCGGAAGATACGCAGTATTTT
once,TRBV6-4,TRBJ2-1,.,CASSDGASSGFWDEQFF,TGTGCCAGCAGCGACGGGGCTAGCTCGGGATTTTGGGATGAGCAGTTCTTC
once,TRBV6-6,TRBJ2-5,TRBD2,CASSTKVREIQYF,TGTGCCAGCAGTACAAAGGTGCGGGAGATCCAGTACTTC
.,TRBV30,TRBJ2-4,.,CAWSPPFIGFQYF,TGTGCCTGGAGCCCCCCCTTTATTGGGTTTCAGTACTTC
.,TRBV12-3/TRBV12-4,TRBJ2-7,.,CASRARDLDYEQYF,TGTGCCAGCAGGGCCCGGGATCTTGACTACGAGCAGTACTTC
.,TRBV4-2,TRBJ2-7,.,CAGSRTRGRADEQYF,TGTGCCGGCAGCCGTACAAGGGGGAGGGCCGACGAGCAGTACTTC
.,TRBV7-2,TRBJ2-7,.,CASSLAHGSYYERYF,TGTGCCAGCAGCTTAGCCCACGGTTCGTACTACGAGCGGTACTTC
.,TRBV29-1,TRBJ2-6,TRBD1,CSVATGPVGANVLTF,TGCAGCGTTGCGACAGGGCCCGTAGGGGCCAACGTCCTGACTTTC
.,TRBV24-1,TRBJ2-1,.,CATSPLGASSYNEQFF,TGTGCCACCAGCCCTCTCGGGGCGAGCTCCTACAATGAGCAGTTCTTC
once,TRBV11-2,TRBJ1-1,.,CANSPLGGRMNTEAFF,TGTGCCAACAGCCCTCTGGGAGGGAGGATGAACACTGAAGCTTTCTTT
.,TRBV7-8,TRBJ2-7,TRBD2,CASSLLMGLAGEQYF,TGTGCCAGCAGCCTGTTAATGGGACTAGCGGGCGAGCAGTACTTC
.,TRBV7-8,TRBJ2-1,.,CASSLVLDYRCHNEQFF,TGTGCCAGCAGCTTAGTTCTGGACTACCGGTGCCACAATGAGCAGTTCTTC
.,TRBV12-5,TRBJ2-1,TRBD1,CASTGDSRYNEQFF,TGTGCTAGTACAGGGGACAGCCGATACAATGAGCAGTTCTTC
.,TRBV14,TRBJ2-1,.,CASSAAGSYNEQFF,TGTGCCAGCAGCGCGGCGGGCTCCTACAATGAGCAGTTCTTC
many,TRBV11-3,TRBJ2-3,.,CASSLRGGMKYF,TGTGCCAGCAGCTTAAGAGGGGGGATGAAGTATTTT
.,TRBV5-1,TRBJ2-1,.,CASSLEAGLYNEQFF,TGCGCCAGCAGCTTGGAGGCAGGGCTGTATAATGAGCAGTTCTTC
many,TRBV6-5,TRBJ1-3,.,CASSFTRTANSGNTIYF,TGTGCCAGCAGCTTCACCCGGACAGCGAACTCTGGAAACACCATATATTTT
.,TRBV11-2,TRBJ2-3,.,CASSRIGSTDTQYF,TGTGCCAGCAGCAGGATTGGGAGCACAGATACGCAGTATTTT
many,TRBV11-2,TRBJ2-2,TRBD1,CASSFRTGWDTGELFF,TGTGCCAGCAGCTTCAGGACAGGGTGGGACACCGGGGAGCTGTTTTTT
few,TRBV7-9,TRBJ2-2,.,CASSTRELFF,TGTGCCAGCAGCACACGGGAGCTGTTTTTT
few,TRBV7-8,TRBJ2-2,.,CASSLVGSNGELFF,TGTGCCAGCAGCTTAGTCGGGAGTAACGGGGAGCTGTTTTTT
.,TRBV11-2,TRBJ2-2,.,CASSYTRGNTGELFF,TGTGCCAGCAGCTATACTAGAGGGAACACTGGGGAGCTGTTTTTT
many,TRBV6-6,TRBJ2-7,TRBD2,CASTENLAATSYEQYF,TGTGCCAGCACTGAGAATCTAGCGGCCACCTCCTACGAGCAGTACTTC
.,TRBV29-1,TRBJ2-7,.,CGVEDRFRNSYEQYF,TGCGGCGTTGAGGATCGATTTCGGAACTCCTACGAGCAGTACTTC
.,TRBV6-5,TRBJ2-1,.,CASRWNNEQFF,TGTGCCAGCAGATGGAACAATGAGCAGTTCTTC
.,TRBV12-3/TRBV12-4,TRBJ2-1,TRBD2,CASSPSSGRVDEQFF,TGTGCCAGCAGTCCTTCTAGCGGGAGGGTTGATGAGCAGTTCTTC
.,TRBV5-4,TRBJ2-7,TRBD2,CASSDSFGGRLYEQYF,TGTGCCAGCAGCGATTCTTTCGGCGGGAGGCTCTACGAGCAGTACTTC
once,TRBV4-1,TRBJ1-4,.,CASSLTQANEKLFF,TGCGCCAGCAGCCTCACTCAAGCTAATGAAAAACTGTTTTTT